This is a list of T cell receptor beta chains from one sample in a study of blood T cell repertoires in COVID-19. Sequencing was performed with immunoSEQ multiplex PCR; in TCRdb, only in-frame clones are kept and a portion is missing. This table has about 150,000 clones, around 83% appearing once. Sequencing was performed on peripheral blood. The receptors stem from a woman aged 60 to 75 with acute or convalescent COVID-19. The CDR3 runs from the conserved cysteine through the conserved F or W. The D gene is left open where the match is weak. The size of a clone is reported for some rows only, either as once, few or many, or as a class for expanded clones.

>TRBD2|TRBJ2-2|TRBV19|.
CASSLQRGASTGELFF
TGTGCCAGTAGTCTCCAGCGGGGGGCGAGCACCGGGGAGCTGTTTTTT
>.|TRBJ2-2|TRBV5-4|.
CASSLASGNTGELFF
TGTGCCAGCAGCTTGGCAAGCGGGAACACCGGGGAGCTGTTTTTT
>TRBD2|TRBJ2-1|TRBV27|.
CASSLFSGGTNEQFF
TGTGCCAGCAGTTTATTTAGCGGGGGGACCAATGAGCAGTTCTTC
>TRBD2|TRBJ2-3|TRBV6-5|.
CASRISGGAFSTQYF
TGTGCCAGCAGAATTAGCGGGGGGGCCTTCTCTACGCAGTATTTT
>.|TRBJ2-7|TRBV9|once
CASSSRGGVYEQYF
TGTGCCAGCAGCTCCCGAGGGGGGGTATACGAGCAGTACTTC
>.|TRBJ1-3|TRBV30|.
CAWSVFNSFSGNTIYF
TGTGCCTGGAGTGTGTTTAACAGCTTCTCTGGAAACACCATATATTTT
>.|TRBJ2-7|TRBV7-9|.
CASSLEEVGSYEQYF
TGTGCCAGCAGCTTAGAAGAAGTCGGCTCCTACGAGCAGTACTTC
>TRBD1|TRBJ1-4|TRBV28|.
CASSSPRQGSNEKLFF
TGTGCCAGCAGTTCCCCTCGACAGGGCTCTAATGAAAAACTGTTTTTT
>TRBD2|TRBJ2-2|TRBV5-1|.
CASSRTGSGANTGELFF
TGCGCCAGCAGTCGAACGGGGAGCGGGGCGAACACCGGGGAGCTGTTTTTT
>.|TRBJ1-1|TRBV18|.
CASSPDTRTKNTEAFF
TGTGCCAGCTCCCCCGACACAAGAACAAAGAACACTGAAGCTTTCTTT
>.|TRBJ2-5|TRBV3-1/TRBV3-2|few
CASSRFTAPRGETQYF
TGTGCCAGCAGCCGATTCACAGCGCCACGCGGGGAGACCCAGTACTTC
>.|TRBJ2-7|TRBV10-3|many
CAISESMSGEQYF
TGTGCCATCAGTGAGTCGATGAGCGGGGAGCAGTACTTC
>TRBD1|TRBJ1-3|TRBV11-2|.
CASSPGQGASGNTIYF
TGTGCCAGCAGCCCGGGACAGGGGGCTTCTGGAAACACCATATATTTT
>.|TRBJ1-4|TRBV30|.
CAWSVVSGYATNEKLFF
TGTGCCTGGAGTGTTGTATCGGGGTATGCAACTAATGAAAAACTGTTTTTT
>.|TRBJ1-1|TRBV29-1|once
CSVGQLEAFF
TGCAGCGTTGGACAGTTAGAAGCTTTCTTT
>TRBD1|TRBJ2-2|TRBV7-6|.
CASGTGSRGELFF
TGTGCCAGCGGGACAGGGAGTAGGGGGGAGCTGTTTTTT
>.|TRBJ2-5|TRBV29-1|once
CSAELGATAETQYF
TGCAGCGCTGAATTGGGGGCTACAGCAGAGACCCAGTACTTC
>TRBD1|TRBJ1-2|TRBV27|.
CAAYGSGGASTF
TGTGCCGCATATGGCTCAGGGGGCGCGTCCACCTTC
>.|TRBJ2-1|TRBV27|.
CASSSQGEEFF
TGTGCCAGCAGTTCCCAGGGGGAGGAGTTCTTC
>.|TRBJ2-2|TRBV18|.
CASSPQDSLTGELFF
TGTGCCAGCTCACCACAGGACAGCCTCACCGGGGAGCTGTTTTTT
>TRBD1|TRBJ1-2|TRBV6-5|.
CASSSLDRGNGYTF
TGTGCCAGCAGTTCGCTGGACAGGGGAAATGGCTACACCTTC
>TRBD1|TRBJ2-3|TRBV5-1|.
CASSSDRGVRDTQYF
TGCGCCAGCAGCTCCGACAGGGGGGTCCGAGATACGCAGTATTTT
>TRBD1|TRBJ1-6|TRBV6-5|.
CASSYGDRAQPLHF
TGTGCCAGCAGTTACGGGGACAGGGCACAACCCCTCCACTTT
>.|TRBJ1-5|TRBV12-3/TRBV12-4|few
CASSFESTGPQHF
TGTGCCAGCAGTTTCGAAAGCACCGGGCCCCAGCATTTT
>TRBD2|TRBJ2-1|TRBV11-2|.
CASSPGTSVFNEQFF
TGTGCCAGCAGCCCAGGGACTAGCGTGTTCAATGAGCAGTTCTTC
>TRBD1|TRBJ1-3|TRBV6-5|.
CASRRQGRIDTIYF
TGTGCCAGCAGAAGACAGGGCCGTATTGACACCATATATTTT
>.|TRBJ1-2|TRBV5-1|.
CASSLQALPYGYTF
TGCGCCAGCAGCTTACAGGCCCTCCCCTATGGCTACACCTTC
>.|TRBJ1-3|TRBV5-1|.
CASSSSSIPGADTIYF
TGCGCCAGCAGCTCGAGCTCGATTCCAGGGGCGGACACCATATATTTT
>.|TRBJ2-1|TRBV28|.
CASSVLASEQFF
TGTGCCAGCAGTGTTTTAGCGAGTGAGCAGTTCTTC
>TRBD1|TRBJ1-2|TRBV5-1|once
CASSRTGANYGYTF
TGCGCCAGCAGCCGCACAGGGGCCAACTATGGCTACACCTTC
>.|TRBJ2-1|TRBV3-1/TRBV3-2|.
CASSQGAEIYNEQFF
TGTGCCAGCAGCCAAGGAGCCGAAATTTACAATGAGCAGTTCTTC
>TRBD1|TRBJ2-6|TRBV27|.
CASSLSPQGASGANVLTF
TGTGCCAGCAGTTTATCTCCGCAGGGGGCGTCTGGGGCCAACGTCCTGACTTTC
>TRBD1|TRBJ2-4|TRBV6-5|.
CASSYGTENIQYF
TGTGCCAGCAGTTATGGGACAGAAAACATTCAGTACTTC
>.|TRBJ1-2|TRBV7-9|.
CASSLVAGGYGYTF
TGTGCCAGCAGCCTCGTCGCGGGGGGCTATGGCTACACCTTC
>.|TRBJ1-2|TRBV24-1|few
CATSDTRGPRGSYGYTF
TGTGCCACCAGTGACACGCGGGGGCCTCGGGGATCCTATGGCTACACCTTC
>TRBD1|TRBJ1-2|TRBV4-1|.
CASSQPTIHPGTENYGYTF
TGCGCCAGCAGCCAACCCACGATACACCCCGGGACAGAGAACTATGGCTACACCTTC
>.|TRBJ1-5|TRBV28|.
CASNRDSNQPQHF
TGTGCCTCGAACAGGGATAGCAATCAGCCCCAGCATTTT
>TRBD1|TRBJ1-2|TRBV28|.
CASSLRGRLGYTF
TGTGCCAGCAGTTTGAGGGGGCGCCTTGGCTACACCTTC
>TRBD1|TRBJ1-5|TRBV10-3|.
CAISEDRGTNQPQHF
TGTGCCATCAGTGAAGACAGGGGGACCAATCAGCCCCAGCATTTT
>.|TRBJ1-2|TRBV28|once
CASSLGAGIYGYTF
TGTGCCAGCAGTTTGGGCGCGGGGATCTATGGCTACACCTTC
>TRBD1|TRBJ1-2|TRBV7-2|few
CASSPWTGGGYGYTF
TGTGCCAGCAGCCCCTGGACAGGGGGGGGCTATGGCTACACCTTC